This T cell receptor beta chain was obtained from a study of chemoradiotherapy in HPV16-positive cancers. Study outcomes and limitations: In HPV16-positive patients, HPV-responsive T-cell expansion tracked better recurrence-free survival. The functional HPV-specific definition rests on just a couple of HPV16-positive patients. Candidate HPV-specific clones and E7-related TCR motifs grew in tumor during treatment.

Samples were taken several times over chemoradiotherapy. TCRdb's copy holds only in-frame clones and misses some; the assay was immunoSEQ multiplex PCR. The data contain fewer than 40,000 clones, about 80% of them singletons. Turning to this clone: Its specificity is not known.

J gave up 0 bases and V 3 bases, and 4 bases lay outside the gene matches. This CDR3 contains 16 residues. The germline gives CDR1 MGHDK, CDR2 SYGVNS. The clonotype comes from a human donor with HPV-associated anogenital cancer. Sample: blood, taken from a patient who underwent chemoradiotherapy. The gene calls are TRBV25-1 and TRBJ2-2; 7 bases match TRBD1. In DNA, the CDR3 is TGTGCCAGCAGTGAGCTGGGACAGACGAACACCGGGGAGCTGTTTTTT. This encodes CASSELGQTNTGELFF.